Presented here are 27 T cell receptor beta chains from one specimen sequenced in a study of CD4 T cells in relation to SARS-CoV-2 and coronaviruses. The table came from immunoSEQ multiplex PCR; TCRdb's copy has only in-frame clones and leaves some out. The repertoire has approximately 41,000 clones, approximately 87% of them found once; the top ten carry less than 1.5%. These receptors have no known antigen. The material sequenced was naive CD4+ T cells from PBMCs, cultured in vitro. This sample's subset: naive CD4+ T cells isolated by negative enrichment. The receptors derive from an adult with COVID-19.

This clone was observed a handful of times. The chain recombines TRBV21-1 with TRBJ2-2; the D call TRBD1 from the table was never checked on the DNA. TRBV21-1 is a listed pseudogene. The CDR3 spans 15 residues. CDR3 sequence: CASRGQGERAGELFF. The CDR3 DNA follows: TGTGCCAGCAGAGGCCAGGGGGAGAGGGCCGGGGAGCTGTTTTTT.

This chain links TRBV5-1 with TRBJ1-4; TRBD1 is a possible D gene (5 bases). Germline CDR1 SGHRS, CDR2 YFSETQ. The CDR3 has 15 amino acids. V lost 2 bases and J lost 0, with 8 bases in between. The CDR3 sequence: CASSFGQATNEKLFF. The CDR3 DNA reads TGCGCCAGCAGCTTTGGACAAGCAACTAATGAAAAACTGTTTTTT.

The genes are TRBV29-1 and TRBJ2-7, with a possible D match to TRBD1 (6 bases). V lost 0 bases and J lost 5, with 11 bases in between. Germline lookup yields CDR1 SQVTM and CDR2 ANQGSEA. This CDR3 is built from 13 residues. As DNA, the CDR3 is TGCAGCGTTGAAGATGGTAGGGGGAACGAGCAGTACTTC. Protein: CSVEDGRGNEQYF.

The count of this clone is one. The rearrangement uses TRBV20-1 and TRBJ1-1, with D unresolved. The CDR3 spans 13 residues. CDR1 DFQATT and CDR2 SNEGSKA come from the germline V gene (reference sequence). V lost 4 bases to trimming and J lost 1 base, with 10 bases between them. The CDR3 spells CSAIDGRNTEAFF. CDR3 DNA: TGCAGTGCTATTGACGGACGGAACACTGAAGCTTTCTTT.

CDR3 loop: CASSLVGISSGNTIYF. The CDR3 region has the DNA TGTGCCAGCAGCTTAGTAGGGATCAGCTCTGGAAACACCATATATTTT. This sequence joins TRBV7-9 and TRBJ1-3; D gene ambiguous. Trimming removed 1 base from V and 0 bases from J, with 10 bases in between. The CDR3 consists of 16 residues. Germline assignment: CDR1 SEHNR and CDR2 FQNEAQ (reference sequence).

J is TRBJ2-3 and V is TRBV30; D is perhaps TRBD1 or TRBD2 (5 bases each). The germline V and J ends were trimmed by 2 bases and 4 bases, with 13 bases remaining between them. Germline V lookup: CDR1 GTSNPN, CDR2 SVGIG (reference sequence). CDR3 size: 14 residues. CDR3 DNA: TGTGCCTGGAGTACCGGGACCAGGGCAGATACGCAGTATTTT. This sequence encodes CAWSTGTRADTQYF.

The chain joins TRBV6-5 to TRBJ1-1, with TRBD1 identical over 7 bases. J lost 5 bases, V lost 7 bases, and 13 bases had no gene match. Looked up from germline, CDR1 is MNHEY and CDR2 is SVGAGI. This CDR3 spans 15 amino acids. The CDR3 spells CASNRNRGGGTEAFF. In DNA form, the CDR3 reads TGTGCCAGCAACAGAAACAGGGGCGGTGGGACTGAAGCTTTCTTT.

V and J are TRBV28 and TRBJ2-6, with D tentatively TRBD1 (6 bases). Trimming took off 4 bases at V and 4 bases at J, with 11 bases between the two ends. Per germline, CDR1 MDHEN and CDR2 SYDVKM. The CDR3 extends over 15 amino acids. CDR3 in DNA: TGTGCCAGCAGTTCCCCAGGGGCAGGGGCCAACGTCCTGACTTTC. Amino acid sequence: CASSSPGAGANVLTF.

The chain is built from TRBV7-9 and TRBJ2-1; 11 positions match TRBD2. With V trimmed by 1 base and J by 5 bases, 7 bases remained unmatched. The CDR3 spans 17 residues. CDR1 and CDR2 from the germline V gene are SEHNR and FQNEAQ (reference sequence). In DNA, the CDR3 is TGTGCCAGCAGCTTAGGGTGGGGACTAGCGGAAAACAATGAGCAGTTCTTC. Its protein is CASSLGWGLAENNEQFF. Based on the CDR3 plus reference TRBV7-9 and TRBJ2-1, the full variable domain is DTGVSQNPRHKITKRGQNVTFRCDPISEHNRLYWYRQTLGQGPEFLTYFQNEAQLEKSRLLSDRFSAERPKGSFSTLEIQRTEQGDSAMYLCASSLGWGLAENNEQFFGPGTRLTVL.

There are a few counts of this clone. The chain carries TRBV5-4 and TRBJ2-7; 8 bases line up with TRBD1. Germline loops: CDR1 SGHNT, CDR2 YYREEE (reference sequence). This CDR3 has 14 residues. Losses at the gene ends were 4 bases for V and 3 bases for J; bases not matched to a gene: 6. The CDR3 reads CASSRGTGVYEQYF. The CDR3 nucleotides read TGTGCCAGCAGCCGCGGGACAGGTGTCTACGAGCAGTACTTC. Together with reference TRBV5-4 and TRBJ2-7, the CDR3 gives the full variable domain: ETGVTQSPTHLIKTRGQQVTLRCSSQSGHNTVSWYQQALGQGPQFIFQYYREEENGRGNFPPRFSGLQFPNYSSELNVNALELDDSALYLCASSRGTGVYEQYFGPGTRLTVT.

The chain couples TRBV7-9 to TRBJ1-3, with TRBD1 matching 10 bases. The CDR3 is 16 amino acids. Trimming took 4 bases from V and 2 from J; bases not matched to a gene: 5. Germline V lookup: CDR1 SEHNR, CDR2 FQNEAQ (reference sequence). The CDR3 nucleotides are TGTGCCAGCAGCTCGGACAGGGGGTCAGCTGGAAACACCATATATTTT. As protein: CASSSDRGSAGNTIYF.

V is TRBV19 and J is TRBJ2-2, with no clear D. The CDR3 is 14 residues long. V was trimmed by 6 bases and J by 1 base, leaving 9 bases between them. The germline V gene has CDR1 LNHDA and CDR2 SQIVND (reference sequence). The CDR3 region has the DNA TGTGCCAGTAGGCAGACGGGGAACACCGGGGAGCTGTTTTTT. This translates into CASRQTGNTGELFF.

The chain has TRBV20-1 and TRBJ1-4; possible D gene TRBD1, 5 bases. This CDR3 comprises 13 residues. Germline CDR1 DFQATT, CDR2 SNEGSKA (reference sequence). Deletions cut 3 bases from V and 1 base from J, with 6 bases between. The CDR3 sequence is CSASQGTNEKLFF. The CDR3, as DNA: TGCAGTGCTAGTCAGGGAACTAATGAAAAACTGTTTTTT.

The rearrangement joins TRBV5-4 to TRBJ2-3; TRBD2 agrees at 7 bases. The ends lost 3 bases at V and 2 bases at J; junction bases unmatched: 6. Germline-derived CDR1 and CDR2 are SGHNT and YYREEE (reference sequence). The CDR3 consists of 15 residues. The CDR3 is CASSSGLENTDTQYF. CDR3 nucleotides: TGTGCCAGCAGCTCCGGACTAGAGAACACAGATACGCAGTATTTT.

The chain joins TRBV19 to TRBJ2-1; the D is unclear. The germline gives CDR1 LNHDA, CDR2 SQIVND (reference sequence). The CDR3 covers 15 residues. V was trimmed by 7 bases and J by 4 bases, leaving 17 bases between them. CDR3 in amino acids: CASTFYKDGYNEQFF. As DNA, the CDR3 is TGTGCCAGTACCTTTTATAAAGACGGATACAATGAGCAGTTCTTC.

V usage is TRBV6-5 and J usage is TRBJ2-2, with D tentatively TRBD2 (5 bases). This CDR3 region has 12 residues. V was cut by 7 bases and J by 5 bases, with 8 bases left in between. Germline lookup yields CDR1 MNHEY and CDR2 SVGAGI. CDR3 DNA sequence: TGTGCCAGCACCCGGGGAACCGGGGAGCTGTTTTTT. Amino acids: CASTRGTGELFF.

This clone was detected only a few times. J is TRBJ1-5 and V is TRBV19, with D perhaps TRBD1 (6 bases). This CDR3 spans 14 amino acids. The germline V gene encodes CDR1 LNHDA and CDR2 SQIVND (reference sequence). V lost 5 bases, J lost 5 bases, and 13 bases lay in between. The CDR3 region is CASSPTGYDQPQHF. As DNA, the CDR3 is TGTGCCAGTAGTCCCACAGGGTACGATCAGCCCCAGCATTTT.

A few counts support this clone. The chain links TRBV12-3 or TRBV12-4 to TRBJ2-1, with a tentative D call TRBD2 (6 bases). Trimming left V 6 bases short and J 3 bases short, with 9 bases between. The CDR3 spans 13 residues. In DNA form, the CDR3 reads TGTGCCAGCAGATGGGGGGACTACAATGAGCAGTTCTTC. Translation: CASRWGDYNEQFF.

The chain recombines TRBV9 with TRBJ1-1; tentative D call: TRBD1 (6 bases). V was trimmed by 3 bases and J by 6 bases, leaving 15 bases between them. Per the germline V gene, CDR1 is SGDLS and CDR2 is YYNGEE. The CDR3 is made up of 14 amino acids. The CDR3, as DNA: TGTGCCAGCAGCGGACAGGCCGGTGGCGCTGAAGCTTTCTTT. This codes for CASSGQAGGAEAFF.

The V gene is TRBV7-8, the J gene TRBJ2-5, with a weak D call TRBD2 (6 bases). The length of the CDR3 is 16 residues. The V gene's germline CDR1 is SGHVS and CDR2 FQNEAQ. Trimming cost V 6 bases and J 3 bases, with 20 bases left between them. DNA of the CDR3: TGTGCCAGCAGAAAGGACCGGGCGGGATTGAAAGAGACCCAGTACTTC. Translating it yields CASRKDRAGLKETQYF. The variable domain in full, with the rest retrieved from reference TRBV7-8 and TRBJ2-5, is GAGVSQSPRYKVAKRGQDVALRCDPISGHVSLFWYQQALGQGPEFLTYFQNEAQLDKSGLPSDRFFAERPEGSVSTLKIQRTQQEDSAVYLCASRKDRAGLKETQYFGPGTRLLVL.

The chain has TRBV28 and TRBJ2-7, with 8 bases that match TRBD1. Per the germline V gene, CDR1 is MDHEN and CDR2 is SYDVKM. The CDR3 contains 15 residues. The junction had 9 bases not matched to a gene; V was cut back by 6 bases and J by 2 bases. CDR3 sequence: CASSPTGQEAYEQYF. The CDR3 coding sequence is TGTGCCAGCAGCCCCACGGGACAGGAGGCCTACGAGCAGTACTTC.

This clone was seen a single time. The chain employs TRBV7-2 and TRBJ1-2, with D maybe TRBD1 (5 bases). Germline V gives CDR1 SGHTA, CDR2 FQGNSA. Trimming pared 5 bases from V and 4 bases from J, leaving 17 bases between. The CDR3 length is 15 residues. The CDR3 DNA reads as TGTGCCAGCAGCGGAGGGGCCGGAATACTCTATGGCTACACCTTC. Protein sequence: CASSGGAGILYGYTF.

J is TRBJ1-5 and V is TRBV28, with 12 nucleotides matching TRBD1. CDR3 size: 17 residues. Losses at the gene ends were 7 bases for V and 5 bases for J; bases not matched to a gene: 12. Germline CDR1 MDHEN, CDR2 SYDVKM. This chain's CDR3 is CASTFRRGQGAYQPQHF. The CDR3 bases are TGTGCCAGCACTTTTAGAAGGGGACAGGGGGCTTATCAGCCCCAGCATTTT.

This clone was detected only a few times. The chain joins TRBV6-6 to TRBJ1-1; no reliable D call. This CDR3 has 14 amino acids. Germline CDR1 reads MNHNY; CDR2 reads SVGAGI (reference sequence). The V gene lost 0 bases and the J gene lost 1 base, with 6 bases spanning the gap. The CDR3 protein is CASSYSQGNTEAFF. The DNA of the CDR3 is TGTGCCAGCAGTTACTCACAAGGGAACACTGAAGCTTTCTTT.

In DNA form, the CDR3 reads TGTGCCAGCAGCTTATTTGGACTCCCCTTGAACACCGGGGAGCTGTTTTTT. As protein: CASSLFGLPLNTGELFF. The chain has TRBV5-6 and TRBJ2-2; possible D gene TRBD2, 5 bases. The CDR3 loop spans 17 amino acids. V was shortened by 2 bases and J by 1 base, with 15 bases between the two germline ends. Germline V gene lookup returns CDR1 SGHDT and CDR2 YYEEEE.

The chain links TRBV4-1 to TRBJ2-5; D not resolved. The CDR3 runs to 14 residues. Deletions cut 2 bases from V and 2 bases from J, with 9 bases between. The V gene's germline CDR1 is MGHRA and CDR2 YSYEKL. CDR3 nucleotides: TGCGCCAGCAGCCAAAATCAGTTACAAGAGACCCAGTACTTC. Amino acids: CASSQNQLQETQYF.

The chain employs TRBV7-2 and TRBJ1-4; a weak D match, TRBD1 (6 bases). Trimming shortened V by 2 bases and J by 6 bases, and 13 bases separated the two germline ends. The CDR3 sequence is 15 residues long. Germline loops: CDR1 SGHTA, CDR2 FQGNSA. In DNA, the CDR3 is TGTGCCAGCAGCTTACAAGGGGGGGGTCATGAAAAACTGTTTTTT. Translation: CASSLQGGGHEKLFF. Variable domain in full (rest from reference TRBV7-2 and TRBJ1-4): GAGVSQSPSNKVTEKGKDVELRCDPISGHTALYWYRQSLGQGLEFLIYFQGNSAPDKSGLPSDRFSAERTGGSVSTLTIQRTQQEDSAVYLCASSLQGGGHEKLFFGSGTQLSVL.